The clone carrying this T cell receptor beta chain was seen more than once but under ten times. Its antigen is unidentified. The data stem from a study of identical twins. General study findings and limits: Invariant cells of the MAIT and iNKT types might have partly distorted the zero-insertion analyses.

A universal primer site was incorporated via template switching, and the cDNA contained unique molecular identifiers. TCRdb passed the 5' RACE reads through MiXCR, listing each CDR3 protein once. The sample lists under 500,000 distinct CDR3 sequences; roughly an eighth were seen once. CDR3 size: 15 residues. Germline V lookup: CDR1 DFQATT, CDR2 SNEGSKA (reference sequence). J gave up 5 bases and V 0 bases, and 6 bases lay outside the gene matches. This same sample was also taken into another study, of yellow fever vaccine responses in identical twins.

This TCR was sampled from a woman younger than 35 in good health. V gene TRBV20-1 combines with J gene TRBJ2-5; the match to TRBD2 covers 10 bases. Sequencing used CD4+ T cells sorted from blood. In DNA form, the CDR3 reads TGCAGTGCTAGAGATCAAGCGGGGGGGCGGGAGACCCAGTACTTC. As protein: CSARDQAGGRETQYF.